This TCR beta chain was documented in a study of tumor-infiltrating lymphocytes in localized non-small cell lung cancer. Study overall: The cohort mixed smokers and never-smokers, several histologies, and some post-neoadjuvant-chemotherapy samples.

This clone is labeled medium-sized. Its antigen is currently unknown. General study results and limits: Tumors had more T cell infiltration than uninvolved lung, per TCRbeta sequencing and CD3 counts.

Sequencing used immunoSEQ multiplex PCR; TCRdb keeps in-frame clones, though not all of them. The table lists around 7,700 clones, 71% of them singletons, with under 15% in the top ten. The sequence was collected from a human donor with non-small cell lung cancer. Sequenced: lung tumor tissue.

In nucleotides, the CDR3 is TGCAGCGTCGGGACAGGTCCGAATTCACCCCTCCACTTT. The encoded protein is CSVGTGPNSPLHF. J is TRBJ1-6 and V is TRBV29-1; TRBD1 agrees at 8 bases. Looked up from germline, CDR1 is SQVTM and CDR2 is ANQGSEA. CDR3 length: 13 residues. With 6 bases clipped from V and 7 bases from J, the junction kept 5 bases outside the gene matches.